A selection of T cell receptor beta chains follows, all from one sample in a study of beta chain features in type 1 diabetes. The repertoire was sequenced with immunoSEQ multiplex PCR; TCRdb's copy has only in-frame clones and lacks some. The table has some 290,000 clones, around 25% seen once; the top ten hold 0.012%. Sample: naive CD4+ T cells from blood. The receptor source for this set is a woman aged 25 to 39 with type 1 diabetes. Both conserved end residues are part of each CDR3. The D gene is left open where the match is weak. Some rows mark clone size as missing; the rest say once, few, many or name a class of expanded clone.

TGTGCCAGCAGCTCCCCGGGACAGGGTTATGGCTACACCTTC	CASSSPGQGYGYTF	.	TRBV28	TRBD1	TRBJ1-2
TGCAGTGCTCCCGGTTTGTATGGCTACACCTTC	CSAPGLYGYTF	.	TRBV20-1	.	TRBJ1-2
TGTGCCAGCAGCTTATGGCAGGGGGAGACCCAGTACTTC	CASSLWQGETQYF	.	TRBV7-3	.	TRBJ2-5
TGTGCCACCAGCGGCCCCGGGTTGTCGGGAGGTGCCTACGAGCAGTACTTC	CATSGPGLSGGAYEQYF	once	TRBV15	TRBD2	TRBJ2-7
TGTGCCAGCTCACCGACCGGTGGGACAGGGATTATTATGAACACTGAAGCTTTCTTT	CASSPTGGTGIIMNTEAFF	.	TRBV18	TRBD1	TRBJ1-1
TGTGCCAGCAGTTACGGTCTACACCAAGAGACCCAGTACTTC	CASSYGLHQETQYF	.	TRBV6-5	.	TRBJ2-5
TGCGCCAGCAGCTTATCGGGACAGGTCTACACTGAAGCTTTCTTT	CASSLSGQVYTEAFF	.	TRBV5-1	TRBD1	TRBJ1-1
TGTGCCACCAGCAGAGGCCGAGACGAGCAGTACTTC	CATSRGRDEQYF	.	TRBV15	.	TRBJ2-7
TGTGCCACCCACTCGCGAGGGTCTAGCAATGAGCAGTTCTTC	CATHSRGSSNEQFF	.	TRBV15	.	TRBJ2-1
TGCGCCAGCAGCTTGGTACTAGAGAACAATGAGCAGTTCTTC	CASSLVLENNEQFF	.	TRBV5-1	.	TRBJ2-1
TGCAGCGTTGCTGACAGTTCGGGCTATGGCTACACCTTC	CSVADSSGYGYTF	few	TRBV29-1	.	TRBJ1-2
TGTGCCAGCAGCTTTGGAGGAACCGGGGAGCTGTTTTTT	CASSFGGTGELFF	.	TRBV5-4	.	TRBJ2-2
TGTGCCAGCTCACCCGACAGGGGGTTCGACTATGGCTACACCTTC	CASSPDRGFDYGYTF	.	TRBV18	TRBD1	TRBJ1-2
TGTGCCAGCAGCGCCATAGCGGACAAAGAGACCCAGTACTTC	CASSAIADKETQYF	.	TRBV11-2	.	TRBJ2-5
TGTGCCAGCAGCTTACGGGGACAGGGTCATGGCTACACCTTC	CASSLRGQGHGYTF	.	TRBV7-9	TRBD1	TRBJ1-2
TGTGCCAGCAGTGAATCTTCCGGGAATCCAGATACGCAGTATTTT	CASSESSGNPDTQYF	.	TRBV2	.	TRBJ2-3
TGTGCCTGGAGTGCGGGGTTGACCACCGGGGAGCTGTTTTTT	CAWSAGLTTGELFF	.	TRBV30	.	TRBJ2-2
TGCGCCAGCAGCTTACTAGCGTCCCCTGAGGAGACCCAGTACTTC	CASSLLASPEETQYF	.	TRBV5-1	TRBD2	TRBJ2-5
TGTGCCAGCAGGTCGGGACAGCCTAACTATGGCTACACCTTC	CASRSGQPNYGYTF	few	TRBV6-6	TRBD1	TRBJ1-2
TGTGCCAGCTCACCACCGGGACAGGGGAACACTGAAGCTTTCTTT	CASSPPGQGNTEAFF	few	TRBV18	TRBD1	TRBJ1-1
TGCAGCGTTAGGGACAGGGGGTACACTGAAGCTTTCTTT	CSVRDRGYTEAFF	.	TRBV29-1	TRBD1	TRBJ1-1
TGTGCCAGCAGTGACTCGGCAGGGACTGAAGCTTTCTTT	CASSDSAGTEAFF	.	TRBV6-4	.	TRBJ1-1
TGCAGCGTTGCAGGTGACAAAGCTTTCTTT	CSVAGDKAFF	.	TRBV29-1	.	TRBJ1-1
TGTGCCAGCAGCGTAGGGGGCGAATATGGCTACACCTTC	CASSVGGEYGYTF	few	TRBV9	.	TRBJ1-2
TGCGCCAGCAGCTCTCCAGGGGCCTACACTGAAGCTTTCTTT	CASSSPGAYTEAFF	few	TRBV5-1	.	TRBJ1-1
TGTGCCTGGAGTGTATGGACAACTGGGGCCAACGTCCTGACTTTC	CAWSVWTTGANVLTF	few	TRBV30	.	TRBJ2-6